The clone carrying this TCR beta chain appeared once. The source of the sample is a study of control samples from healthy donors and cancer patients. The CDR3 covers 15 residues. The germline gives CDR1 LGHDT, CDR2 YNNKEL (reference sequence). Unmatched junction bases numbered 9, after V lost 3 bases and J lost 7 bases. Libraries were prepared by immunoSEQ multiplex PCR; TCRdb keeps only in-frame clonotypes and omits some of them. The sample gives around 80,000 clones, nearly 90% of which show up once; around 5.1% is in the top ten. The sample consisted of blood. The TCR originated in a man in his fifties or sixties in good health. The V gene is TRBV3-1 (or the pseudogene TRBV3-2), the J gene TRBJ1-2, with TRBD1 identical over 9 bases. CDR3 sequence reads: CASSHTGTGSGGYTF. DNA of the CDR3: TGTGCCAGCAGCCATACCGGGACAGGGAGCGGTGGCTACACCTTC.